The sequence of this TCR beta chain was determined in a study of blood T cells in healthy people across ages. The donors, aged roughly 6 to 95, were healthy Caucasians from Russia. Every sample had a minimum of 6 million PBMCs isolated. The CDR3 extends over 14 amino acids. With 6 bases clipped from V and 6 bases from J, the junction kept 5 bases outside the gene matches. In germline, CDR1 is SNHLY, CDR2 FYNNEI. A second PCR of roughly 7 to 11 cycles used a sample-barcoded 5' primer and a J-beta primer mix. Every sample produced at least 2.5 million CDR3-containing paired-end reads. TCRdb recomputed calls from the 5' RACE reads with MiXCR, one row per CDR3 protein. The sample has hundreds of thousands of distinct CDR3 sequences; roughly 60% are singletons.

Sequenced input: blood. This sequence was found in a young man in good health. The chain combines TRBV2 with TRBJ1-5, with 10 bases aligning to TRBD1. In DNA form, the CDR3 reads TGTGCCAGCAGCGGGGACAGGGGTCCTCAGCCCCAGCATTTT. This codes for CASSGDRGPQPQHF.